This is a list of T cell receptor beta chains from one sample in a study of shared clonotypes between healthy human individuals. The data were produced by immunoSEQ multiplex PCR, yet TCRdb's version contains in-frame clones alone and is incomplete. The data hold 2 million to 2.5 million clones, with under 97% observed a single time. Source material: naive CD4+ T cells sorted from blood. The source of these receptors is a man aged 18 to 30 in good health. Each CDR3 is given with its conserved first and last residue. Each record gives: D gene, V gene, J gene, CDR3 length, clone size, CDR3 DNA, CDR3 protein. D genes are given only for firm matches. Not every row has a clone size; where given, it reads once, few, many or a size class.

d_call: TRBD2; v_call: TRBV18; j_call: TRBJ2-7; cdr3_length: 16; clone_size: -; cdr3_nt: TGTGCCAGCTCACTTGGGACTAGCGGGAGCTCCTACGAGCAGTACTTC; cdr3_aa: CASSLGTSGSSYEQYF
d_call: TRBD1; v_call: TRBV2; j_call: TRBJ1-2; cdr3_length: 14; clone_size: -; cdr3_nt: TGTGCCAGCAGTTCCGACAGGGGGGGCAATGGCTACACCTTC; cdr3_aa: CASSSDRGGNGYTF
d_call: TRBD2; v_call: TRBV9; j_call: TRBJ2-3; cdr3_length: 16; clone_size: -; cdr3_nt: TGTGCCAGCAGCGTAGGGCTAGCGGGGACAACAGATACGCAGTATTTT; cdr3_aa: CASSVGLAGTTDTQYF
d_call: -; v_call: TRBV5-1; j_call: TRBJ1-1; cdr3_length: 15; clone_size: -; cdr3_nt: TGCGCCAGCAGCTTGGACAGAGCCGTGAACACTGAAGCTTTCTTT; cdr3_aa: CASSLDRAVNTEAFF
d_call: -; v_call: TRBV9; j_call: TRBJ2-3; cdr3_length: 13; clone_size: -; cdr3_nt: TGTGCCAGCAGCGTAGGGGGCAGAGATACGCAGTATTTT; cdr3_aa: CASSVGGRDTQYF
d_call: -; v_call: TRBV11-2; j_call: TRBJ1-5; cdr3_length: 14; clone_size: -; cdr3_nt: TGTGCCAGCAGCCCCGTCGGGGACGGTCAGCCCCAGCATTTT; cdr3_aa: CASSPVGDGQPQHF
d_call: -; v_call: TRBV30; j_call: TRBJ1-2; cdr3_length: 11; clone_size: -; cdr3_nt: TGTGCCTTATACCAGGGAAACGGCTACACCTTC; cdr3_aa: CALYQGNGYTF
d_call: -; v_call: TRBV7-6; j_call: TRBJ2-3; cdr3_length: 13; clone_size: -; cdr3_nt: TGTGCCAGCAGCTTAGCGCTCGCAGATACGCAGTATTTT; cdr3_aa: CASSLALADTQYF
d_call: -; v_call: TRBV5-1; j_call: TRBJ2-7; cdr3_length: 14; clone_size: -; cdr3_nt: TGCGCCAGCAGCTTGGTGGGGCCCCCGTACGAGCAGTACTTC; cdr3_aa: CASSLVGPPYEQYF
d_call: -; v_call: TRBV10-1; j_call: TRBJ2-7; cdr3_length: 14; clone_size: -; cdr3_nt: TGCGCCAGTGACGACAGCAAGAGCTCCTACGAGCAGTACTTC; cdr3_aa: CASDDSKSSYEQYF
d_call: -; v_call: TRBV5-6; j_call: TRBJ2-4; cdr3_length: 15; clone_size: once; cdr3_nt: TGTGCCAGCAGCCCGTGGCCCTTAGCCAAAAACATTCAGTACTTC; cdr3_aa: CASSPWPLAKNIQYF
d_call: -; v_call: TRBV5-4; j_call: TRBJ1-1; cdr3_length: 17; clone_size: once; cdr3_nt: TGTGCCAGCAGTCATGGGGGGCGGTCGGGGGCCGACACTGAAGCTTTCTTT; cdr3_aa: CASSHGGRSGADTEAFF
d_call: TRBD2; v_call: TRBV14; j_call: TRBJ2-1; cdr3_length: 18; clone_size: -; cdr3_nt: TGTGCCAGCAGCCAAGCACTAGCGGGTCCCCCGAGATACAATGAGCAGTTCTTC; cdr3_aa: CASSQALAGPPRYNEQFF
d_call: -; v_call: TRBV6-5; j_call: TRBJ1-6; cdr3_length: 14; clone_size: -; cdr3_nt: TGTGCCAGCAGACAACCGGGAGGGAATTCACCCCTCCACTTT; cdr3_aa: CASRQPGGNSPLHF
d_call: TRBD2; v_call: TRBV18; j_call: TRBJ2-7; cdr3_length: 15; clone_size: once; cdr3_nt: TGTGCCAGCTCACCACAACTAGCGGGGGACTACGAGCAGTACTTC; cdr3_aa: CASSPQLAGDYEQYF
d_call: -; v_call: TRBV6-6; j_call: TRBJ2-1; cdr3_length: 12; clone_size: -; cdr3_nt: TGTGCCAGCAGTTCTCCCACCGATGAGCAGTTCTTC; cdr3_aa: CASSSPTDEQFF
d_call: TRBD2; v_call: TRBV7-2; j_call: TRBJ2-3; cdr3_length: 15; clone_size: -; cdr3_nt: TGTGCCAGCAGCCCGGGGGGTAGCCGGGGGGATACGCAGTATTTT; cdr3_aa: CASSPGGSRGDTQYF
d_call: -; v_call: TRBV27; j_call: TRBJ2-4; cdr3_length: 16; clone_size: -; cdr3_nt: TGTGCCAGCAGTGCTGGACTGCTACTAGCCAAAAACATTCAGTACTTC; cdr3_aa: CASSAGLLLAKNIQYF
d_call: -; v_call: TRBV5-1; j_call: TRBJ1-2; cdr3_length: 12; clone_size: -; cdr3_nt: TGCGCCAGCAGCTTGGTGTCAGGCGGCTACACCTTC; cdr3_aa: CASSLVSGGYTF
d_call: -; v_call: TRBV2; j_call: TRBJ1-4; cdr3_length: 14; clone_size: -; cdr3_nt: TGTGCCAGCAGTGAAGTTTGGGGAAATGAAAAACTGTTTTTT; cdr3_aa: CASSEVWGNEKLFF
d_call: -; v_call: TRBV5-4; j_call: TRBJ2-7; cdr3_length: 14; clone_size: -; cdr3_nt: TGTGCCAGCAGGGAGAGTGTAGACTCCTACGAGCAGTACTTC; cdr3_aa: CASRESVDSYEQYF
d_call: -; v_call: TRBV4-1; j_call: TRBJ2-2; cdr3_length: 13; clone_size: -; cdr3_nt: TGCGCCAGCAGACCCGACAGCACCGGGGAGCTGTTTTTT; cdr3_aa: CASRPDSTGELFF
d_call: -; v_call: TRBV5-1; j_call: TRBJ1-1; cdr3_length: 15; clone_size: -; cdr3_nt: TGCGCCAGCAGCTTGGTAGGACTTACGAACACTGAAGCTTTCTTT; cdr3_aa: CASSLVGLTNTEAFF
d_call: -; v_call: TRBV6-6; j_call: TRBJ1-5; cdr3_length: 16; clone_size: -; cdr3_nt: TGTGCCAGCAGTTACTCAGTGGCAGGGAGCAATCAGCCCCAGCATTTT; cdr3_aa: CASSYSVAGSNQPQHF
d_call: -; v_call: TRBV6-1; j_call: TRBJ1-4; cdr3_length: 12; clone_size: -; cdr3_nt: TGTGCCAGCAGTGCCGAACTCATCAGGTTGTTTTTT; cdr3_aa: CASSAELIRLFF
d_call: -; v_call: TRBV30; j_call: TRBJ2-2; cdr3_length: 11; clone_size: -; cdr3_nt: TGTGCCTGGAGCGCCTACGTGGAGCTGTTTTTT; cdr3_aa: CAWSAYVELFF
d_call: -; v_call: TRBV6-6; j_call: TRBJ1-4; cdr3_length: 14; clone_size: -; cdr3_nt: TGTGCCAGCAGTGGAGGGGGGCGTTACGAAAAACTGTTTTTT; cdr3_aa: CASSGGGRYEKLFF
d_call: -; v_call: TRBV30; j_call: TRBJ1-5; cdr3_length: 13; clone_size: -; cdr3_nt: TGTGCCTGGAGTGTAGAAGAAAGTCAGCCCCAGCATTTT; cdr3_aa: CAWSVEESQPQHF
d_call: -; v_call: TRBV7-9; j_call: TRBJ2-1; cdr3_length: 12; clone_size: -; cdr3_nt: TGTGCCAGCAGCTCAAAGGTTTGGGAGCAGTTCTTC; cdr3_aa: CASSSKVWEQFF
d_call: -; v_call: TRBV4-1; j_call: TRBJ1-5; cdr3_length: 14; clone_size: -; cdr3_nt: TGCGCCAGCAGCCAGTCCAGCCCGGGACAGCCCCAGCATTTT; cdr3_aa: CASSQSSPGQPQHF
d_call: -; v_call: TRBV19; j_call: TRBJ1-1; cdr3_length: 14; clone_size: -; cdr3_nt: TGTGCCAGTAGTATTCCACGGGAGAACACTGAAGCTTTCTTT; cdr3_aa: CASSIPRENTEAFF
d_call: -; v_call: TRBV5-1; j_call: TRBJ2-5; cdr3_length: 14; clone_size: -; cdr3_nt: TGCGCCAGCAGCTCCCAGGGGGGCCAAGAGACCCAGTACTTC; cdr3_aa: CASSSQGGQETQYF
d_call: TRBD1; v_call: TRBV6-5; j_call: TRBJ1-1; cdr3_length: 15; clone_size: -; cdr3_nt: TGTGCCAGCAGTTACTCGCGGACAGGGGGCACTGAAGCTTTCTTT; cdr3_aa: CASSYSRTGGTEAFF
d_call: TRBD2; v_call: TRBV7-2; j_call: TRBJ2-2; cdr3_length: 16; clone_size: -; cdr3_nt: TGTGCCAGCAGGCATCATAGCGGGACAAACACCGGGGAGCTGTTTTTT; cdr3_aa: CASRHHSGTNTGELFF
d_call: -; v_call: TRBV5-1; j_call: TRBJ2-3; cdr3_length: 14; clone_size: -; cdr3_nt: TGCGCCAGCAGCTTGGGCAAATACACAGATACGCAGTATTTT; cdr3_aa: CASSLGKYTDTQYF
d_call: TRBD2; v_call: TRBV7-2; j_call: TRBJ2-5; cdr3_length: 13; clone_size: -; cdr3_nt: TGTGCCAGCAGCCCCAGAGCGGGGGAGACCCAGTACTTC; cdr3_aa: CASSPRAGETQYF
d_call: -; v_call: TRBV27; j_call: TRBJ1-1; cdr3_length: 13; clone_size: once; cdr3_nt: TGTGCCAGCAGTTTTCGGGAGAACACTGAAGCTTTCTTT; cdr3_aa: CASSFRENTEAFF
d_call: TRBD1; v_call: TRBV19; j_call: TRBJ1-2; cdr3_length: 15; clone_size: -; cdr3_nt: TGTGCCAGTAGTCCCGAGGGACAGAATAACTATGGCTACACCTTC; cdr3_aa: CASSPEGQNNYGYTF
d_call: -; v_call: TRBV7-9; j_call: TRBJ1-6; cdr3_length: 18; clone_size: once; cdr3_nt: TGTGCCAGCAGCTTAGCGAGGACACTGAGCTCCTATAATTCACCCCTCCACTTT; cdr3_aa: CASSLARTLSSYNSPLHF
d_call: -; v_call: TRBV5-4; j_call: TRBJ2-3; cdr3_length: 15; clone_size: -; cdr3_nt: TGTGCCAGCAGCTTCGCGGGGAAATCCACAGATACGCAGTATTTT; cdr3_aa: CASSFAGKSTDTQYF
d_call: -; v_call: TRBV25-1; j_call: TRBJ2-1; cdr3_length: 15; clone_size: -; cdr3_nt: TGTGCCAGCAGTGTCACCGGGACCCAGACCGGTGAGCAGTTCTTC; cdr3_aa: CASSVTGTQTGEQFF
d_call: TRBD1; v_call: TRBV5-1; j_call: TRBJ2-5; cdr3_length: 14; clone_size: -; cdr3_nt: TGCGCCAGCAGCTTGGACAGGGGTTTGGAGACCCAGTACTTC; cdr3_aa: CASSLDRGLETQYF
d_call: -; v_call: TRBV6-1; j_call: TRBJ1-1; cdr3_length: 16; clone_size: -; cdr3_nt: TGTGCCAGCAGTGTGGACCCCCGTACTAAGGACACTGAAGCTTTCTTT; cdr3_aa: CASSVDPRTKDTEAFF
d_call: TRBD2; v_call: TRBV5-4; j_call: TRBJ2-5; cdr3_length: 14; clone_size: -; cdr3_nt: TGTGCCAGCAGCCGCGGGGGGGCCGTTGAGACCCAGTACTTC; cdr3_aa: CASSRGGAVETQYF
d_call: -; v_call: TRBV5-6; j_call: TRBJ1-2; cdr3_length: 11; clone_size: once; cdr3_nt: TGTGCCAGCAGCGCCGACAGCTACTACACCTTC; cdr3_aa: CASSADSYYTF
d_call: TRBD1; v_call: TRBV6-5; j_call: TRBJ2-7; cdr3_length: 16; clone_size: -; cdr3_nt: TGTGCCAGCAGTTCCCGAGGTTGGACAGGGGGGTACGAGCAGTACTTC; cdr3_aa: CASSSRGWTGGYEQYF
d_call: -; v_call: TRBV5-1; j_call: TRBJ2-5; cdr3_length: 14; clone_size: -; cdr3_nt: TGCGCCAGCAGCTTGGTCGGGGCAGGAGAGACCCAGTACTTC; cdr3_aa: CASSLVGAGETQYF
d_call: -; v_call: TRBV29-1; j_call: TRBJ2-2; cdr3_length: 14; clone_size: -; cdr3_nt: TGCGGACTGAAGGACACGGGAACTACCGGGGAGCTGTTTTTT; cdr3_aa: CGLKDTGTTGELFF
d_call: -; v_call: TRBV4-1; j_call: TRBJ2-1; cdr3_length: 14; clone_size: -; cdr3_nt: TGCGCCAGCAGCCAAGCCGACCGATACAATGAGCAGTTCTTC; cdr3_aa: CASSQADRYNEQFF
d_call: -; v_call: TRBV28; j_call: TRBJ2-3; cdr3_length: 15; clone_size: -; cdr3_nt: TGTGCCAGCAGTTTCGGGGGGCTAGGCACAGATACGCAGTATTTT; cdr3_aa: CASSFGGLGTDTQYF
d_call: -; v_call: TRBV5-6; j_call: TRBJ2-4; cdr3_length: 14; clone_size: -; cdr3_nt: TGTGCCAGCAGCTTCCCAGGGGACAAAAACATTCAGTACTTC; cdr3_aa: CASSFPGDKNIQYF